This T cell receptor (beta chain) was profiled in a study of blood T cells in healthy people across ages. The V end was cut by 6 bases, the J end by 6 bases, with 14 bases between. The CDR3 has 13 residues. CDR1 is LGHNT and CDR2 is FRNRAP in the germline V gene. Per sample, at least 6 micrograms of total RNA were extracted. PCR was performed a second time for about 7 to 11 cycles using a sample-barcoded 5' primer and a J-beta primer mix. Every cDNA molecule carried a tag from a template-switch adaptor bearing 12 random nucleotides. MiXCR, applied by TCRdb to the 5' RACE reads, yields one record per CDR3 protein. The repertoire holds over 1,500,000 distinct CDR3 sequences, about two fifths seen once, with roughly 23% in the top ten.

This clonotype was sampled from a human donor in good health. What was sequenced was blood. The J gene is TRBJ1-1, the V gene TRBV12-5, with D possibly being TRBD1 (6 bases). The CDR3 region has the DNA TGTGCTAGTGGGAGACAGGAATCCCCTGAAGCTTTCTTT. Translating gives CASGRQESPEAFF.